This paragraph covers one TCR beta chain sequence. With V trimmed by 4 bases and J by 6 bases, 4 bases remained unmatched. This CDR3 is 14 amino acids long. CDR1 SGHKS and CDR2 YYEKEE come from the germline V gene (reference sequence). Only in-frame clones appear in the TCRdb table, and some are missing; sequencing was by immunoSEQ multiplex PCR. The table includes some 700,000 clones, 70% to 90% detected once. This sample stems from a study of blood T cell repertoires in COVID-19. Study details: Nucleic acid was either cDNA or gDNA, and it came from T cells, B-cell-depleted T cells, or PBMCs.

The receptor's source is a woman aged 18-29 years with acute or convalescent COVID-19. V and J are TRBV5-5 and TRBJ2-1; 10 bases agree with TRBD1. The sample was peripheral blood. The chain's CDR3 is CASSPGTGVNEQFF. The DNA of the CDR3 is TGTGCCAGCAGCCCCGGGACAGGGGTCAATGAGCAGTTCTTC.